The entry below describes one T cell receptor (beta chain). Germline V gene lookup returns CDR1 SGDLS and CDR2 YYNGEE. With V trimmed by 3 bases and J by 4 bases, 6 bases remained unmatched. The length of the CDR3 is 15 residues. This specimen belongs to a study of technical replicates of blood from a few donors. The assay was immunoSEQ multiplex PCR, and TCRdb's table has in-frame clones only and misses some. The sample lists around 68,000 clones, roughly 97% occurring once. The source of this sequence is a human donor in good health. J is TRBJ1-5 and V is TRBV9; 8 bases fit TRBD1. The sequenced sample consisted of T cells isolated from PBMCs. This CDR3 reads CASSAGGQVNQPQHF. The CDR3 DNA is TGTGCCAGCAGCGCCGGGGGACAGGTGAATCAGCCCCAGCATTTT.